The rows below give T cell receptor beta chains drawn from one sample of a study of blood T cell repertoires in COVID-19. The data were produced by immunoSEQ multiplex PCR, yet TCRdb's version contains in-frame clones alone and is incomplete. The sample includes around 260,000 clones, 88% of them seen just once. Sequencing was performed on peripheral blood. These receptors all come from a man between 60 and 70 years old who had recovered from COVID-19. Both conserved end residues are part of each CDR3. A D gene is named only where the DNA matches it firmly. A row's size may be missing; if present it is once, few, many or a size class.

d_call	v_call	j_call	clone_size	cdr3_nt	cdr3_aa
TRBD1	TRBV5-1	TRBJ2-3	-	TGCGCCAGCAGCGTGACAGGGGGCCTGGGTGATACGCAGTATTTT	CASSVTGGLGDTQYF
TRBD2	TRBV12-3/TRBV12-4	TRBJ2-7	once	TGTGCCAGCAGGAGGGAGGGCGAGCAGTACTTC	CASRREGEQYF
-	TRBV6-5	TRBJ1-1	-	TGTGCCAGCAGTCTGGACAGAGTGAACACTGAAGCTTTCTTT	CASSLDRVNTEAFF
TRBD1	TRBV5-8	TRBJ1-6	-	TGTGCCAGCAGCCGAGGGACAGGGGGGCATAATTCACCCCTCCACTTT	CASSRGTGGHNSPLHF
-	TRBV6-5	TRBJ1-3	-	TGTGCCAGCAGTTACTCGACTCCAGGGGCTGGAAACACCATATATTTT	CASSYSTPGAGNTIYF
-	TRBV6-4	TRBJ2-3	-	TGTGCCAGCAGTGACTCCTACGGGGGCACAGATACGCAGTATTTT	CASSDSYGGTDTQYF
-	TRBV27	TRBJ2-5	-	TGTGCCAGCAGTTTATCGCGGGTGCAAGTCCAAGAGACCCAGTACTTC	CASSLSRVQVQETQYF
-	TRBV5-1	TRBJ2-7	-	TGCGCCAGCAGCTTGGTCCCGGGATCCTACGAGCAGTACTTC	CASSLVPGSYEQYF
-	TRBV29-1	TRBJ1-1	-	TGCAGCGTTGAAGTGGTATCCGGGAACACTGAAGCTTTCTTT	CSVEVVSGNTEAFF
TRBD1	TRBV5-6	TRBJ1-2	-	TGTGCCAGCAGCTCGGGACAGGGGACTTATGGCTACACCTTC	CASSSGQGTYGYTF
TRBD1	TRBV7-9	TRBJ2-1	-	TGTGCCAGCAGCAGAACCGGGACAGGGTACCACAATGAGCAGTTCTTC	CASSRTGTGYHNEQFF
TRBD2	TRBV11-2	TRBJ2-5	-	TGTGCCAGCAGCCGAACCGGAGGGAGGGCGGAGACCCAGTACTTC	CASSRTGGRAETQYF
-	TRBV6-4	TRBJ2-1	-	TGTGCCAGCAGTGACCTTATACCTAGCGAGCGCTGGTGCAATGAGCAGTTCTTC	CASSDLIPSERWCNEQFF
-	TRBV6-5	TRBJ2-7	-	TGTGCCAGCAGTACCCAAGGGAGCGGCTCCTACGAGCAGTACTTC	CASSTQGSGSYEQYF
-	TRBV15	TRBJ1-2	-	TGTGCCACCAGCAGAGGCGGAGACGGCTATGGCTACACCTTC	CATSRGGDGYGYTF
-	TRBV6-1	TRBJ2-1	once	TGTGCCAGCAGTGAAGTGGGGGCTGGATTCTACAATGAGCAGTTCTTC	CASSEVGAGFYNEQFF
-	TRBV11-2	TRBJ2-1	-	TGTGCCAGCAGCAGGTCGGCCGGAGGGAGCCTATGGAATGAGCAGTTCTTC	CASSRSAGGSLWNEQFF
-	TRBV19	TRBJ2-4	-	TGTGCCAGTAGTATAGGATCTCCATCGGGGGTTGACAAAAACATTCAGTACTTC	CASSIGSPSGVDKNIQYF
-	TRBV13	TRBJ2-1	-	TGTGCCAGCAGCTTATTCTCAGGGGCCGCAACGGATGAGCAGTTCTTC	CASSLFSGAATDEQFF
-	TRBV18	TRBJ2-1	-	TGTGCCAGCTCTTTAAACAGGGCCTCCTACAATGAGCAGTTCTTC	CASSLNRASYNEQFF
-	TRBV12-3/TRBV12-4	TRBJ2-2	few	TGTGCCAGCAGTTTAGATCCCGCCGGGGAGCTGTTTTTT	CASSLDPAGELFF
-	TRBV4-2	TRBJ2-7	-	TGTGCCAGCAGCCAAGCCAGGGGACCCTACGAGCAGTACTTC	CASSQARGPYEQYF
-	TRBV29-1	TRBJ2-1	few	TGCAGCGTTGATCCCAGGATAAATGAGCAGTTCTTC	CSVDPRINEQFF
TRBD1	TRBV15	TRBJ2-3	-	TGTGCCACCAGCAGCGACAGGGGATTAGATACGCAGTATTTT	CATSSDRGLDTQYF
TRBD1	TRBV7-8	TRBJ1-2	-	TGTGCCAGCAGCCGCGACCGGACAGGGGGCTACTATGGCTACACCTTC	CASSRDRTGGYYGYTF
TRBD1	TRBV6-5	TRBJ2-5	-	TGTGCCAGCAATGTAGGGACAGGCCAAGAGACCCAGTACTTC	CASNVGTGQETQYF
TRBD2	TRBV19	TRBJ2-3	-	TGTGCCAGTAGTACACGGACTAGCGGGGCCATCACAGATACGCAGTATTTT	CASSTRTSGAITDTQYF
TRBD2	TRBV27	TRBJ2-7	-	TGTGCCAGCGGAAATATAGCGGGGGCTCGCGAGCAGTACTTC	CASGNIAGAREQYF
-	TRBV9	TRBJ1-6	-	TGTGCCAGCAGCGTAGCGGGGGGAGTGGATTATTCGGCCCTCCACTTT	CASSVAGGVDYSALHF
TRBD2	TRBV5-1	TRBJ2-1	-	TGCGCCAGCAGCTTGTTCCGGGGGGAATCGAATGAGCAGTTCTTC	CASSLFRGESNEQFF
TRBD1	TRBV7-9	TRBJ1-2	-	TGTGCCAGCAGCGGGCGACAGGGGGCGAGGGGCTACACCTTC	CASSGRQGARGYTF
-	TRBV6-2/TRBV6-3	TRBJ2-4	-	TGTGCCAGCAGTTACGCCGGGGGGCGGGAAAACATTCAGTACTTC	CASSYAGGRENIQYF
-	TRBV30	TRBJ1-1	few	TGTGCCTGCCGAGTATCGCTGAACACTGAAGCTTTCTTT	CACRVSLNTEAFF
TRBD1	TRBV29-1	TRBJ2-5	-	TGCAGCGTCGACACAGGGGGCGCGGGGAAGACCCAGTACTTC	CSVDTGGAGKTQYF
TRBD2	TRBV19	TRBJ2-1	-	TGTGCCAGTAGTATAGGGACTAGCGTGATTAATGAGCAGTTCTTC	CASSIGTSVINEQFF
-	TRBV6-2/TRBV6-3	TRBJ1-1	-	TGTGCCAGCAGTCCCCACGGGAACACTGAAGCTTTCTTT	CASSPHGNTEAFF
TRBD1	TRBV29-1	TRBJ2-7	-	TGCAGCGTTGAAGGACAGGGCACCGAGCAGTACTTC	CSVEGQGTEQYF